This T cell receptor beta chain was recorded in a study of blood T cell repertoires in COVID-19. Study-level information: The cDNA or gDNA used as material had been derived from T cells, B-cell-depleted T cells, or PBMCs.

Per the original methods: The assay estimated nucleated cells by amplifying reference gene primers. Sequencing used immunoSEQ multiplex PCR; TCRdb keeps in-frame clones, though not all of them. Clonal size and the V and J genes are those of that table, whereas D and trimming came from the DNA. The table lists some 110,000 clones, about four fifths of them singletons, with 8% to 10% in the top ten. Germline V gene sequence: CDR1 MGHRA, CDR2 YSYEKL. The V and J ends lost 4 bases and 2 bases respectively, with 17 bases between them. CDR3 size: 16 residues. The sequence came from an older woman with acute or convalescent COVID-19. Material for sequencing was peripheral blood. J is TRBJ2-5 and V is TRBV4-1, with D perhaps TRBD2 (5 bases). The CDR3 loop is CASSPFKEGSQETQYF. Here the CDR3 DNA reads TGCGCCAGCAGCCCCTTCAAAGAGGGCTCTCAAGAGACCCAGTACTTC.